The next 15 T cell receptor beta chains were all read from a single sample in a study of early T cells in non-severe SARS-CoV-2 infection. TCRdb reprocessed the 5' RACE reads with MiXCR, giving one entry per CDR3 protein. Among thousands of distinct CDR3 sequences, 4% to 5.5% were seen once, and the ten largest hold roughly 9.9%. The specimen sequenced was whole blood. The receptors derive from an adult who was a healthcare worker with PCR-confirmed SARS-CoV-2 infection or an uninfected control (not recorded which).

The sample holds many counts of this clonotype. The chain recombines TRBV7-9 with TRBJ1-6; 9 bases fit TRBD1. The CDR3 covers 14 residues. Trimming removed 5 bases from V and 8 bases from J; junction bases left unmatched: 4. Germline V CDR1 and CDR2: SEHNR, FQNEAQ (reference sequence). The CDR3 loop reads CASSAGQGDSPLHF. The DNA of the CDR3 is TGTGCCAGCAGCGCGGGACAGGGAGATTCACCCCTCCACTTT.

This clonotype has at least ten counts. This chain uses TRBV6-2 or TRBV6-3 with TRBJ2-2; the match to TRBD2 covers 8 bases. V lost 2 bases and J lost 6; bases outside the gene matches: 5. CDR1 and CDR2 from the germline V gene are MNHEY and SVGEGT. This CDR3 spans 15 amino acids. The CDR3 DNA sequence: TGTGCCAGCAGTTACGAGCGGGAGTATGCCGGGGAGCTGTTTTTT. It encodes CASSYEREYAGELFF.

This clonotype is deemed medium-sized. This CDR3 reads CASTLASGSGEQFF. The CDR3 DNA is TGCGCCAGCACTCTGGCTAGCGGGAGCGGTGAGCAGTTCTTC. The chain joins TRBV10-2 to TRBJ2-1, with 10 positions matching TRBD2. Germline CDR1 and CDR2: WSHSY and SAAADI. The CDR3 consists of 14 residues. J lost 9 bases, V lost 7 bases, and 9 bases had no gene match.

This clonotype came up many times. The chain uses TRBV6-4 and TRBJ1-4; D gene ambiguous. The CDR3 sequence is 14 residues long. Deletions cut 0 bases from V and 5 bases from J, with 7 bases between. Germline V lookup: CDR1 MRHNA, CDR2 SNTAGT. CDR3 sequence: CASSDSVLNEKLFF. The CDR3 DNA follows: TGTGCCAGCAGTGACTCGGTCCTGAATGAAAAACTGTTTTTT.

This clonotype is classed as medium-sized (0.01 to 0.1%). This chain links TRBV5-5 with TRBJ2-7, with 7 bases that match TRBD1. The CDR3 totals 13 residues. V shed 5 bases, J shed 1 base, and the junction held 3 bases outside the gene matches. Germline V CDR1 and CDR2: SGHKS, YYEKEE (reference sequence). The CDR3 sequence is CASRVGQSYEQYV. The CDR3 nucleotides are TGTGCCAGCAGAGTGGGACAGTCCTACGAGCAGTACGTC.

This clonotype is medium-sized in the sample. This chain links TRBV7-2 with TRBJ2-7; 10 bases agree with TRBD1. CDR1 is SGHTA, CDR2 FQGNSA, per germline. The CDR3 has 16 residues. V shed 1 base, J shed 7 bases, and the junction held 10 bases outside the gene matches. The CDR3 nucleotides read TGTGCCAGCAGCTTAGGAGGGTGGACAGGGGGTGGTGAGCAGTACTTC. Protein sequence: CASSLGGWTGGGEQYF.

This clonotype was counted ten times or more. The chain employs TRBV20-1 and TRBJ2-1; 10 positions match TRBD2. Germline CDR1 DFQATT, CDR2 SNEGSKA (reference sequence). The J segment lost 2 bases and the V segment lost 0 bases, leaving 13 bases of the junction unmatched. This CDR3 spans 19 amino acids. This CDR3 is CSARDHGASGSYAYNEQFF. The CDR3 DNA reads TGCAGTGCTAGAGATCATGGGGCTAGCGGGAGTTACGCCTACAATGAGCAGTTCTTC.

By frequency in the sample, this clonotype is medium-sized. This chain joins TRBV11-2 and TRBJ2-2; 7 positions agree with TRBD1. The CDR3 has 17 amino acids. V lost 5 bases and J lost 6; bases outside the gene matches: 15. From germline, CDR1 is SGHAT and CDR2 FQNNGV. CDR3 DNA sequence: TGTGCCAGCAGCCTACGCAGGGACAGACTCCTCGCCGGGGAGCTGTTTTTT. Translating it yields CASSLRRDRLLAGELFF.

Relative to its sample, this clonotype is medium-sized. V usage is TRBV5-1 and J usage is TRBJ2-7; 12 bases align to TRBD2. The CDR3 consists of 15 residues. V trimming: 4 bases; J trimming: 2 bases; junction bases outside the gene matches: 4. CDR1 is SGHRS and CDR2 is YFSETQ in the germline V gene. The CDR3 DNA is TGCGCCAGCAGCATGACTAGCGGGGGTACCTACGAGCAGTACTTC. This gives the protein CASSMTSGGTYEQYF.

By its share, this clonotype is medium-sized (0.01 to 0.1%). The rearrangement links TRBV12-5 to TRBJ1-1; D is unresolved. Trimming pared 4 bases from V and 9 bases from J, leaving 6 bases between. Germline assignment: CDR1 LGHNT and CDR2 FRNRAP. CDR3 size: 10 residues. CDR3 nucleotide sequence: TGTGCTAGTGGTTCTCCCAAAGCTTTCTTT. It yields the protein CASGSPKAFF.

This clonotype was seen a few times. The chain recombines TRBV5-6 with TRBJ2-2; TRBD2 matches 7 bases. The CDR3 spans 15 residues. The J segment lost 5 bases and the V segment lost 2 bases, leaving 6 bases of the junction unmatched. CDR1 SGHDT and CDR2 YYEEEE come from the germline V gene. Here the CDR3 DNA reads TGTGCCAGCAGCTTAGGCGGGAGTGGGACCGGGGAGCTGTTTTTT. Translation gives CASSLGGSGTGELFF.

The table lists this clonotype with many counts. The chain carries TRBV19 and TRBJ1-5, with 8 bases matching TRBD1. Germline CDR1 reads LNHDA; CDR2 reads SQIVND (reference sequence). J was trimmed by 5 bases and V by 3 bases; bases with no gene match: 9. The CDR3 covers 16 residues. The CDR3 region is CASSIHGRGRDQPQHF. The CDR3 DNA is TGTGCCAGTAGTATTCACGGCAGGGGGCGCGATCAGCCCCAGCATTTT. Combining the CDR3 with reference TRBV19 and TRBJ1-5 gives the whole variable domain DGGITQSPKYLFRKEGQNVTLSCEQNLNHDAMYWYRQDPGQGLRLIYYSQIVNDFQKGDIAEGYSVSREKKESFPLTVTSAQKNPTAFYLCASSIHGRGRDQPQHFGDGTRLSIL.

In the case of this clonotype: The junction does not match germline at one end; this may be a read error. CDR3 sequence (DNA): TGTGCTAGCAGCCCGACATGGGCTAGCGGGGCCCACGAGCAGTACTTC. This gives the protein CASSPTWASGAHEQYF. V and J are TRBV7-7 and TRBJ2-7; TRBD2 aligns across 9 bases. CDR1 is SSHAT and CDR2 is FNYEAQ in the germline V gene (reference sequence). This CDR3 spans 16 amino acids.

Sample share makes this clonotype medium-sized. The CDR3 bases are TGTGCCACCAGTGATTTGTCTACTAGCGGGAGCGATGAGCAGTTCTTC. Translating gives CATSDLSTSGSDEQFF. The gene calls are TRBV24-1 and TRBJ2-1, with 11 bases fitting TRBD2. Germline trimming cut 0 bases from V and 8 bases from J; bases unmatched to any gene: 5. Germline V gene data show CDR1 as KGHDR and CDR2 as SFDVKD. The CDR3 is 16 residues long.

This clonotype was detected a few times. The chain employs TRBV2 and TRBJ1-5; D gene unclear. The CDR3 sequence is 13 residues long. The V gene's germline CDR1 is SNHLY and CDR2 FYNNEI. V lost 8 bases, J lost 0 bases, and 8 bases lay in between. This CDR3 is CASRARSNQPQHF. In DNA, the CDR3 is TGTGCCAGCCGGGCGCGTAGCAATCAGCCCCAGCATTTT.